The 20 T cell receptor beta chains in this list originate from one sample, sequenced in a study of blood T cell repertoires in COVID-19. Sequencing was performed with immunoSEQ multiplex PCR; in TCRdb, only in-frame clones are kept and a portion is missing. The table lists roughly 160,000 clones, 70% to 90% of them singletons, with less than 8% in the top ten. What was sequenced was peripheral blood. The origin of the receptors is an older man with COVID-19, enrolled during active disease.

The sample holds one count of this clone. The DNA for the CDR3 is TGTGCCATCGGGGGACAGGCCAGGAACACTGAAGCTTTCTTT. Translation gives CAIGGQARNTEAFF. The chain joins TRBV10-3 to TRBJ1-1, with 8 bases lining up with TRBD1. CDR3 size: 14 residues. Germline loops: CDR1 ENHRY, CDR2 SYGVKD. With 8 bases clipped from V and 1 base from J, the junction kept 6 bases outside the gene matches.

The chain has TRBV9 and TRBJ1-1; D unclear. CDR3 length: 15 residues. Germline V gene sequence: CDR1 SGDLS, CDR2 YYNGEE. Trimming took 0 bases from V and 0 from J, leaving 9 bases between them. This CDR3 is CASSVVGLVNTEAFF. The CDR3, as DNA: TGTGCCAGCAGCGTAGTAGGACTGGTGAACACTGAAGCTTTCTTT.

This chain uses TRBV6-5 with TRBJ1-6; 8 bases are shared with TRBD1. The CDR3 runs to 14 residues. Germline lookup yields CDR1 MNHEY and CDR2 SVGAGI. Trimming at V came to 6 bases and at J to 6 bases, leaving 4 bases not matched to a gene. The CDR3 region has the DNA TGTGCCAGCAGACGGACAGGGCTTAATTCACCCCTCCACTTT. Translating it yields CASRRTGLNSPLHF.

This clone has more than one count but fewer than ten. V gene TRBV7-8 combines with J gene TRBJ1-2; a possible D gene is TRBD1 (5 bases). Germline V gene lookup returns CDR1 SGHVS and CDR2 FQNEAQ. The CDR3 has 14 amino acids. V lost 3 bases to trimming and J lost 4 bases, with 12 bases between them. The CDR3 reads CASSLSQGGYGYTF. As DNA, the CDR3 is TGTGCCAGCAGCTTGTCCCAGGGTGGCTATGGCTACACCTTC.

The J gene is TRBJ2-2, the V gene TRBV19, with D hard to call. This CDR3 contains 14 residues. Germline V gives CDR1 LNHDA, CDR2 SQIVND (reference sequence). V lost 2 bases and J 1 base, leaving 5 bases between the germline ends. As DNA, the CDR3 is TGTGCCAGTAGTATATGGCAGAACACCGGGGAGCTGTTTTTT. Its translation: CASSIWQNTGELFF. Variable domain in full (rest from reference TRBV19 and TRBJ2-2): DGGITQSPKYLFRKEGQNVTLSCEQNLNHDAMYWYRQDPGQGLRLIYYSQIVNDFQKGDIAEGYSVSREKKESFPLTVTSAQKNPTAFYLCASSIWQNTGELFFGEGSRLTVL.

This chain joins TRBV15 and TRBJ1-4, with D hard to call. Germline V lookup: CDR1 LNHNV, CDR2 YYDKDF (reference sequence). The V and J ends lost 5 bases and 8 bases respectively, with 12 bases between them. The CDR3 has 13 amino acids. The CDR3 region is CATSWGVEEKLFF. The CDR3 nucleotides read TGTGCCACCAGCTGGGGAGTGGAGGAAAAACTGTTTTTT.

The table lists this clone with a few counts. The V gene is TRBV29-1, the J gene TRBJ1-2, with 8 bases fitting TRBD1. J lost 2 bases, V lost 6 bases, and 2 bases had no gene match. Germline values: CDR1 SQVTM, CDR2 ANQGSEA. This CDR3 comprises 12 residues. CDR3: CSVWTGNYGYTF. The CDR3 nucleotides are TGCAGCGTATGGACAGGGAACTATGGCTACACCTTC.

This chain links TRBV2 with TRBJ1-6; D may be TRBD1 (6 bases). CDR1 is SNHLY and CDR2 is FYNNEI in the germline V gene. The CDR3 sequence is 15 residues long. With 6 bases removed from V and 5 bases from J, the gap between germline ends came to 14 bases. This chain's CDR3 is CASSSQGFNNSPLHF. CDR3 DNA sequence: TGTGCCAGCAGCTCCCAGGGGTTCAATAATTCACCCCTCCACTTT.

The J gene is TRBJ2-5, the V gene TRBV6-5; TRBD2 matches 9 bases. CDR1 MNHEY and CDR2 SVGAGI come from the germline V gene. With 5 bases clipped from V and 4 bases from J, the junction kept 5 bases outside the gene matches. CDR3 length: 14 residues. The CDR3 DNA is TGTGCCAGCAGTCGCGGGGGGGCGCTAGAGACCCAGTACTTC. As protein: CASSRGGALETQYF.

The gene calls are TRBV5-1 and TRBJ2-3; D is unclear. V lost 0 bases and J lost 2, with 7 bases in between. Germline-derived CDR1 and CDR2 are SGHRS and YFSETQ. The CDR3 extends over 14 amino acids. This chain's CDR3 is CASSLAGPTDTQYF. The DNA for the CDR3 is TGCGCCAGCAGCTTGGCAGGCCCCACAGATACGCAGTATTTT.

V and J are TRBV10-3 and TRBJ1-3, with a tentative D call TRBD1 (6 bases). Per germline, CDR1 ENHRY and CDR2 SYGVKD. The V end was cut by 2 bases, the J end by 0 bases, with 14 bases between. The CDR3 runs to 17 residues. CDR3 loop: CAISEPPGQSSGNTIYF. The CDR3 DNA follows: TGTGCCATCAGTGAGCCCCCCGGACAGAGCTCTGGAAACACCATATATTTT.

The chain employs TRBV3-1 (or the pseudogene TRBV3-2) and TRBJ1-1, with D perhaps matching TRBD1 (6 bases). The germline V gene encodes CDR1 LGHDT and CDR2 YNNKEL (reference sequence). This CDR3 has 13 residues. V was pared by 4 bases and J by 0 bases, with 6 bases between. The CDR3 DNA sequence: TGTGCCAGCAGCCGACAGGTGAACACTGAAGCTTTCTTT. It is translated as CASSRQVNTEAFF.

V usage is TRBV5-6 and J usage is TRBJ1-1, with 11 bases identical to TRBD1. CDR3 length: 18 amino acids. The junction had 7 bases not matched to a gene; V was cut back by 0 bases and J by 0 bases. The V gene's germline CDR1 is SGHDT and CDR2 YYEEEE. Here the CDR3 DNA reads TGTGCCAGCAGCTTGGCGCACCCGGACAGGGGGCTGAACACTGAAGCTTTCTTT. Translated, it gives CASSLAHPDRGLNTEAFF.

The chain uses TRBV28 and TRBJ1-2, with TRBD1 matching over 10 bases. With 4 bases clipped from V and 4 bases from J, the junction kept 6 bases outside the gene matches. This CDR3 comprises 15 residues. The germline V gene encodes CDR1 MDHEN and CDR2 SYDVKM. The CDR3 DNA reads as TGTGCCAGCAGTTCCCTGACAGGGGGCCTCTATGGCTACACCTTC. Its translation is CASSSLTGGLYGYTF.

This clone was seen once. The chain is built from TRBV29-1 and TRBJ2-5; D ambiguous. Germline V gene data show CDR1 as SQVTM and CDR2 as ANQGSEA. Trimming took 4 bases from V and 0 from J, leaving 6 bases between them. This CDR3 has 12 amino acids. The CDR3 loop is CSVATYQETQYF. In DNA, the CDR3 is TGCAGCGTTGCTACGTACCAAGAGACCCAGTACTTC.

V and J are TRBV5-1 and TRBJ1-2; the match to TRBD1 covers 9 bases. Germline CDR1 and CDR2: SGHRS and YFSETQ. This CDR3 comprises 13 residues. Unmatched junction bases numbered 2, after V lost 4 bases and J lost 4 bases. The CDR3 sequence: CASSPTGGYGYTF. CDR3 nucleotide sequence: TGCGCCAGCAGCCCGACAGGGGGCTATGGCTACACCTTC.

CDR3 nucleotide sequence: TGTGCCAGCAGTTTTCCACAGGGAAACTATGGCTACACCTTC. Translated: CASSFPQGNYGYTF. This chain uses TRBV5-5 with TRBJ1-2; perhaps TRBD1 as D (6 bases). The V end was cut by 5 bases, the J end by 2 bases, with 13 bases between. The CDR3 extends over 14 amino acids. Germline V gene lookup returns CDR1 SGHKS and CDR2 YYEKEE (reference sequence).

This clone was detected only once. The V gene is TRBV28, the J gene TRBJ1-1; D not resolved. Looked up from germline, CDR1 is MDHEN and CDR2 is SYDVKM. The length of the CDR3 is 14 residues. Trimming removed 4 bases at V and 5 bases at J, with 14 bases between. The DNA of the CDR3 is TGTGCCAGCAGTTCATACATACCGAGGACTGAAGCTTTCTTT. Translation: CASSSYIPRTEAFF. The entire variable domain, with the rest obtained from reference TRBV28 and TRBJ1-1, is as follows: DVKVTQSSRYLVKRTGEKVFLECVQDMDHENMFWYRQDPGLGLRLIYFSYDVKMKEKGDIPEGYSVSREKKERFSLILESASTNQTSMYLCASSSYIPRTEAFFGQGTRLTVV.

V usage is TRBV21-1 and J usage is TRBJ1-1. TRBV21-1 is a listed pseudogene. CDR3 size: 18 residues. DNA of the CDR3: TGTGCCAGCAGCAAAAAAAGCCCCCCACCCCCGGGAAACACTGAAGCTTTCTTT. This sequence encodes CASSKKSPPPPGNTEAFF.

This clone was seen more than once but under ten times. The chain is built from TRBV5-1 and TRBJ1-1; D unresolved. V shed 0 bases and J shed 3 bases, with 6 bases lying between them. Per the germline V gene, CDR1 is SGHRS and CDR2 is YFSETQ. The CDR3 has 13 amino acids. For the CDR3, the DNA is TGCGCCAGCAGCTTGGTCCAGGACACTGAAGCTTTCTTT. It translates to CASSLVQDTEAFF.